The text below deals with one TCR beta chain. Antigen specificity is unknown. Trimming shortened V by 1 base and J by 1 base, and 13 bases separated the two germline ends. The CDR3 sequence is 16 residues long. The germline gives CDR1 SEHNR, CDR2 FQNEAQ (reference sequence). This sample was taken from a study of OX40 agonist ivuxolimab in advanced cancers. Study-level background: Males comprised about 84% of the group, whose mean age was approximately 60 years (range 23 to 79). Study-level points and caveats: Expanded clones were, on average, more numerous among CD8+ T cells than CD4+. At 0.1-3.0 mg/kg, partial responders had clonal expansion among the lowest observed.

TCRdb's table, derived via immunoSEQ multiplex PCR, lists solely in-frame clones and lacks some. The table has over 65,000 clones, roughly 82% seen once. V and J are TRBV7-9 and TRBJ1-1; D is perhaps TRBD1 (6 bases). The TCR originated in an adult with an advanced solid tumor such as melanoma, head and neck, liver or kidney cancer. The material was CD4+ or CD8+ T cells sorted from blood, obtained in a trial of the OX40 agonist ivuxolimab. CDR3 nucleotide sequence: TGTGCCAGCAGCTTAGTGACAGGTGCCCCGAACACTGAAGCTTTCTTT. Translating gives CASSLVTGAPNTEAFF.